Presented here are 10 T cell receptor beta chains from one specimen sequenced in a study of blood T cell repertoires in COVID-19. Measured with immunoSEQ multiplex PCR; TCRdb has only the in-frame clones, and not every one. The data contain 200,000 to 250,000 clones, under 90% of them singletons. The sample comprised peripheral blood. The receptors shown here come from a man in his fifties or sixties who had recovered from COVID-19.

This rearrangement joins TRBV11-1 to TRBJ1-1, with 8 bases aligning to TRBD1. The CDR3 spans 15 residues. V shed 1 base, J shed 7 bases, and the junction held 8 bases outside the gene matches. CDR1 SGHAT and CDR2 FQDESV come from the germline V gene (reference sequence). CDR3 DNA sequence: TGTGCCAGCAGCTTAGGGTCAGGGGGCAACGGTGAAGCTTTCTTT. This translates into CASSLGSGGNGEAFF.

This chain uses TRBV10-3 with TRBJ1-5, with 8 bases that match TRBD1. Germline CDR1 reads ENHRY; CDR2 reads SYGVKD. The CDR3 length is 14 residues. The trim removed 10 bases at V and 4 bases at J, leaving 9 bases unmatched. CDR3 DNA sequence: TGTGCCACCCACGGACAGGGTGCTAATCAGCCCCAGCATTTT. Amino acids: CATHGQGANQPQHF.

V and J are TRBV7-9 and TRBJ2-3; TRBD1 matches at 8 bases. V was pared by 5 bases and J by 3 bases, with 4 bases of the junction left unmatched. Germline values: CDR1 SEHNR, CDR2 FQNEAQ (reference sequence). This CDR3 region has 14 residues. The CDR3 reads CASSQDRGTDTQYF. As DNA, the CDR3 is TGTGCCAGCAGCCAAGACAGGGGTACAGATACGCAGTATTTT.

The chain couples TRBV28 to TRBJ1-3; the D is unclear. The V end was cut by 5 bases, the J end by 0 bases, with 14 bases between. This CDR3 is built from 16 residues. Germline CDR1 MDHEN, CDR2 SYDVKM. The CDR3 loop is CASSRIRDHSGNTIYF. CDR3 sequence (DNA): TGTGCCAGCAGTCGAATCCGGGATCACTCTGGAAACACCATATATTTT.

This rearrangement joins TRBV13 to TRBJ2-1, with 8 bases matching TRBD1. The germline V gene has CDR1 PRHDT and CDR2 FYEKMQ (reference sequence). This CDR3 contains 16 residues. With 4 bases clipped from V and 3 bases from J, the junction kept 8 bases outside the gene matches. CDR3 DNA: TGTGCCAGCAGCTACATAACAGGGGGTTTCTACAATGAGCAGTTCTTC. This translates into CASSYITGGFYNEQFF.

This chain uses TRBV15 with TRBJ2-7; D is possibly TRBD1 (6 bases). From germline, CDR1 is LNHNV and CDR2 YYDKDF (reference sequence). V lost 0 bases and J 0 bases, leaving 15 bases between the germline ends. This CDR3 has 17 residues. This chain's CDR3 is CATSRDLPRGSSYEQYF. CDR3 coding DNA: TGTGCCACCAGCAGAGATCTCCCCAGGGGAAGCTCCTACGAGCAGTACTTC.

The rearrangement links TRBV5-1 to TRBJ2-5; no clear D. The CDR3 is 15 residues long. The V gene's germline CDR1 is SGHRS and CDR2 YFSETQ. Trimming stripped 1 base from V and 2 bases from J, with 12 bases between. CDR3 residues: CASSLLFTQQETQYF. In DNA, the CDR3 is TGCGCCAGCAGCTTGCTATTTACACAGCAAGAGACCCAGTACTTC.

CDR3 protein: CATRPSGTSHEQFF. The CDR3 DNA reads as TGTGCCACCCGTCCTAGCGGGACGAGCCATGAGCAGTTCTTC. V and J are TRBV24-1 and TRBJ2-1, with 9 bases fitting TRBD2. CDR3 length: 14 amino acids. Germline assignment: CDR1 KGHDR and CDR2 SFDVKD. Trimming took 9 bases from V and 8 from J; bases not matched to a gene: 10.

The chain carries TRBV5-8 and TRBJ2-3; 8 bases fit TRBD2. The CDR3 is made up of 19 amino acids. The junction had 17 bases not matched to a gene; V was cut back by 5 bases and J by 0 bases. Looked up from germline, CDR1 is SGHTS and CDR2 is YDEGEE. The chain's CDR3 is CASRPGLAGTFASTDTQYF. CDR3 nucleotides: TGTGCCAGCAGACCTGGACTAGCCGGAACCTTCGCTAGCACAGATACGCAGTATTTT.

This clone came up once. This sequence joins TRBV5-4 and TRBJ2-1; a weak D match, TRBD2 (5 bases). The CDR3 has 16 amino acids. The germline V gene encodes CDR1 SGHNT and CDR2 YYREEE (reference sequence). The V end was cut by 4 bases, the J end by 7 bases, with 21 bases between. In DNA form, the CDR3 reads TGTGCCAGCAGCCCGGTAAAGGCAGGCCCGGGGAATGAGCAGTTCTTC. The encoded protein is CASSPVKAGPGNEQFF.